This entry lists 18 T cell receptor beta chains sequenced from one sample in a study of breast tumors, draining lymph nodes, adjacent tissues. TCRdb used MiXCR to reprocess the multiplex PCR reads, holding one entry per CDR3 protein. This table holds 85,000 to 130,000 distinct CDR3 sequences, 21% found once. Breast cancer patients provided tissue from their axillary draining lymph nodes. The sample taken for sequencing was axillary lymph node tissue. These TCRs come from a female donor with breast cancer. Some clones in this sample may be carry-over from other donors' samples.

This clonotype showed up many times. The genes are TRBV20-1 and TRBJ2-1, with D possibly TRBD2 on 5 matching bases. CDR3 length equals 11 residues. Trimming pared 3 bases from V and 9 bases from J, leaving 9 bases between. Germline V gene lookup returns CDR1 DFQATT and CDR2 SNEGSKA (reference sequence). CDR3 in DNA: TGCAGTGCTAGGGTTAGCGTTGAGCAGTTCTTC. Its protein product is CSARVSVEQFF.

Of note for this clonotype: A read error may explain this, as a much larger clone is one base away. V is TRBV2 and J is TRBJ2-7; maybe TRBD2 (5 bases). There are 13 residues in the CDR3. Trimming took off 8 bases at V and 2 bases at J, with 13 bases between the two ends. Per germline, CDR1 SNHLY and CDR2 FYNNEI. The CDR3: CASEDRTPYEQYF. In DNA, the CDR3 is TGTGCCAGCGAGGATCGGACTCCCTACGAGCAGTACTTC.

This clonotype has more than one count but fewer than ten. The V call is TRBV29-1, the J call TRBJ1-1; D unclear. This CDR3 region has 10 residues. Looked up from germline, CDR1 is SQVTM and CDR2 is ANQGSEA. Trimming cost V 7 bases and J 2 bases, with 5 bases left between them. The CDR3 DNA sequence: TGCAGCGGCGAAAACACTGAAGCTTTCTTT. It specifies CSGENTEAFF.

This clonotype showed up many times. The CDR3 sequence is CASSQDRGAGEKLFF. As DNA, the CDR3 is TGCGCCAGCAGCCAAGATCGGGGGGCTGGGGAAAAACTGTTTTTT. This rearrangement joins TRBV4-1 to TRBJ1-4; the D gene is possibly TRBD1 (6 bases). V gave up 0 bases and J gave up 8 bases, with 13 bases separating them. The CDR3 is made up of 15 amino acids. The germline gives CDR1 MGHRA, CDR2 YSYEKL.

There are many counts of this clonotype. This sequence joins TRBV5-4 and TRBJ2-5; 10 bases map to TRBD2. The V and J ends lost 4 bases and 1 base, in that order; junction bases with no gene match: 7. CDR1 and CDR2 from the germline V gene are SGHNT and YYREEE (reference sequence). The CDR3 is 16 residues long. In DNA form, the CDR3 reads TGTGCCAGCAGCCCCGGGGGACTAGCGTCCCAAGAGACCCAGTACTTC. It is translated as CASSPGGLASQETQYF.

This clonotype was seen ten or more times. The CDR3: CASSSGQNTDTQYF. As DNA, the CDR3 is TGCGCCAGCAGCTCGGGACAGAACACAGATACGCAGTATTTT. The chain employs TRBV5-1 and TRBJ2-3; 7 bases map to TRBD1. The V gene's germline CDR1 is SGHRS and CDR2 YFSETQ. V lost 3 bases and J lost 2; bases outside the gene matches: 3. The CDR3 consists of 14 residues.

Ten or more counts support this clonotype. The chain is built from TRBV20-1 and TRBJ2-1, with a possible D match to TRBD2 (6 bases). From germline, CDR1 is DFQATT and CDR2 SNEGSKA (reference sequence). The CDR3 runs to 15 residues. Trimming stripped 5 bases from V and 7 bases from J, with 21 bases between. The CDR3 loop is CSAHSRGGVVNEQFF. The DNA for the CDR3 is TGCAGTGCTCACAGTCGGGGAGGAGTAGTAAATGAGCAGTTCTTC.

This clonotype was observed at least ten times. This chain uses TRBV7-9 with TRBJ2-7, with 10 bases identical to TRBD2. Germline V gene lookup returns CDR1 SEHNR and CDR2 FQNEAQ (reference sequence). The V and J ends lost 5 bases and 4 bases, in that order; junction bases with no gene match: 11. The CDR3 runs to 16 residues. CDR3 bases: TGTGCCAGCAGCACCAGGGGGGGACTAGCGAGTTACGAGCAGTACTTC. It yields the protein CASSTRGGLASYEQYF.

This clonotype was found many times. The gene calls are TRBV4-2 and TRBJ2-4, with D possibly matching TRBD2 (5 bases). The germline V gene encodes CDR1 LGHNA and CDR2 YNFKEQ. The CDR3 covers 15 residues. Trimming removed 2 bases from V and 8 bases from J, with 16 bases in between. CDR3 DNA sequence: TGTGCCAGCAGCCAAACTCGGGGTAAGGGATACATTCAGTACTTC. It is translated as CASSQTRGKGYIQYF.

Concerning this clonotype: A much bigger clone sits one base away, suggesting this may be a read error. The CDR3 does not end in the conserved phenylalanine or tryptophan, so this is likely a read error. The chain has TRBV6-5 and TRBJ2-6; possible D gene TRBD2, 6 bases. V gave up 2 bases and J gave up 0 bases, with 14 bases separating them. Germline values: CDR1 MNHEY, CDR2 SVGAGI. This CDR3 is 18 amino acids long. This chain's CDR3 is CASSYRRGGSSGANVLTV. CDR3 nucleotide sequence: TGTGCCAGCAGTTACCGTCGGGGAGGTTCCTCTGGGGCCAACGTCCTGACTGTC.

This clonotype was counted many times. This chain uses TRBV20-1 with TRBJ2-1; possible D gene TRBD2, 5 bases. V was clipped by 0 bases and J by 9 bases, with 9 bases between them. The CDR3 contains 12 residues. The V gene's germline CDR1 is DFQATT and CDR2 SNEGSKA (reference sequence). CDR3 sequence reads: CSARDTLGEQFF. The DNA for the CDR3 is TGCAGTGCTAGAGATACACTAGGTGAGCAGTTCTTC.

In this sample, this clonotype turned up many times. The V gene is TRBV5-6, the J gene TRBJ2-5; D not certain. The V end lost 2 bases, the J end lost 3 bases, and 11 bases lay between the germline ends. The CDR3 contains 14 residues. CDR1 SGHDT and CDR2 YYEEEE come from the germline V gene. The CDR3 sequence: CASSFKGGEETQYF. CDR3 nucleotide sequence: TGTGCCAGCAGCTTCAAGGGCGGCGAAGAGACCCAGTACTTC.

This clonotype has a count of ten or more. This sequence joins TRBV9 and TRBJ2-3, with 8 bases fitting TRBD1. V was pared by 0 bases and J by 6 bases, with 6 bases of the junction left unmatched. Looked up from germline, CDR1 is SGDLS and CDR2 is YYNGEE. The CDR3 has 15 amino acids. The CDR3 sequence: CASSVGTGFLDTQYF. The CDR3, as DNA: TGTGCCAGCAGCGTAGGGACAGGGTTTTTGGATACGCAGTATTTT.

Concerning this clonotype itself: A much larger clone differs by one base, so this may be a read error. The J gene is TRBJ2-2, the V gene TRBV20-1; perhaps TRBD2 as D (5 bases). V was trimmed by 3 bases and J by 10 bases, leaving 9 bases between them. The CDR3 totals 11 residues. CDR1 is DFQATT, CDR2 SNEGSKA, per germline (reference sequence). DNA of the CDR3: TGCAGTGCTAGGGAGGCCGCGGAGCTGTTTTTT. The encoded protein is CSAREAAELFF.

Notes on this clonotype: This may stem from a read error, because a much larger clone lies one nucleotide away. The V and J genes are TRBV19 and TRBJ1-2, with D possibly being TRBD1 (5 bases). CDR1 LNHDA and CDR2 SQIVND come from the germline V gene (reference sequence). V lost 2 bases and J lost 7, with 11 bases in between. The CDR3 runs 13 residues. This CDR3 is CASSIIPTAGYTF. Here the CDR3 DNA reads TGTGCCAGTAGTATAATCCCGACAGCTGGCTACACCTTC.

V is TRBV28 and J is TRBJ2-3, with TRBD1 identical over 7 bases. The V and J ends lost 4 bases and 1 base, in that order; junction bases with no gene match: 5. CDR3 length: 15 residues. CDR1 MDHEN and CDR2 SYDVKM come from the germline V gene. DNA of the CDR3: TGTGCCAGCAGTTCGACAGGGTCCGGCACAGATACGCAGTATTTT. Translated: CASSSTGSGTDTQYF. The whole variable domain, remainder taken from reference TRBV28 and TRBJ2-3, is DVKVTQSSRYLVKRTGEKVFLECVQDMDHENMFWYRQDPGLGLRLIYFSYDVKMKEKGDIPEGYSVSREKKERFSLILESASTNQTSMYLCASSSTGSGTDTQYFGPGTRLTVL.

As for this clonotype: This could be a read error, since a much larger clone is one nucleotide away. The CDR3 reads CAWRTSGRRAEAQYF. The CDR3 DNA follows: TGTGCCTGGAGAACTAGCGGGAGACGGGCAGAGGCCCAGTACTTC. V usage is TRBV30 and J usage is TRBJ2-5, with 11 bases aligning to TRBD2. CDR1 is GTSNPN and CDR2 is SVGIG in the germline V gene (reference sequence). The CDR3 covers 15 residues.

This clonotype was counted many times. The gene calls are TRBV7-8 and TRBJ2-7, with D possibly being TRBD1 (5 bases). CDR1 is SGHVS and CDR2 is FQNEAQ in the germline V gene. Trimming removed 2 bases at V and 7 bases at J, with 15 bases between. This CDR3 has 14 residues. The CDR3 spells CASSLSDPQGEQYF. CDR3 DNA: TGTGCCAGCAGCTTAAGCGACCCTCAGGGAGAGCAGTACTTC.